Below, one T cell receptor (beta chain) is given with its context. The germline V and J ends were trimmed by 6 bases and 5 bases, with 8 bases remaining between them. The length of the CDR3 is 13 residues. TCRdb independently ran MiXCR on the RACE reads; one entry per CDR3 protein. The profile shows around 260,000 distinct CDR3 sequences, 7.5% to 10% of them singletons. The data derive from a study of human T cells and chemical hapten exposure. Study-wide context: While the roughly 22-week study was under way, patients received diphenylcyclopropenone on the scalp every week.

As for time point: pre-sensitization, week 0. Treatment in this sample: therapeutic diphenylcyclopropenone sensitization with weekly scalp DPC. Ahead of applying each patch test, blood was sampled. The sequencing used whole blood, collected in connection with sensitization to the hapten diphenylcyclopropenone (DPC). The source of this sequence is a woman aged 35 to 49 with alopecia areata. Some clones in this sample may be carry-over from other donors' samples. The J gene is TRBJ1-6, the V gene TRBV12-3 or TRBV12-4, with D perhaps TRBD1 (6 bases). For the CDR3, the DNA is TGTGCCAGCAGCGGACAGAATAATTCACCCCTCCACTTT. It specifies CASSGQNNSPLHF.